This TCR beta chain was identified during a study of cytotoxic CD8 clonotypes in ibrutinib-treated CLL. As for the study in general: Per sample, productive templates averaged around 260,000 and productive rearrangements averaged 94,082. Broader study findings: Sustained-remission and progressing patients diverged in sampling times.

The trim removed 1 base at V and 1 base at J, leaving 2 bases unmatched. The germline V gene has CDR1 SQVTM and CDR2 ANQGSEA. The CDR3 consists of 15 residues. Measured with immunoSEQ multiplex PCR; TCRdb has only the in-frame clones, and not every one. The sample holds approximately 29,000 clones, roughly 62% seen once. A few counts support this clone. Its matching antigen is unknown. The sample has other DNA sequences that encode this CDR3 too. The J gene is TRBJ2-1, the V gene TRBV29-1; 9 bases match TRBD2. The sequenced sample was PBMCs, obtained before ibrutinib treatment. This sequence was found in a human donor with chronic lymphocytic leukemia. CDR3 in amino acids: CSVEGAGGSYNEQFF. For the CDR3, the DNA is TGCAGCGTTGAAGGAGCGGGGGGTTCCTACAATGAGCAGTTCTTC.